Listed below are T cell receptor beta chains from one sample, sequenced in a study of blood T cell repertoires in COVID-19. The method was immunoSEQ multiplex PCR; TCRdb's version includes in-frame clones alone and lacks a portion of them. The sample holds a few hundred thousand clones; approximately 84% are singletons and the top ten take 3%. Sequenced sample: peripheral blood. The source of these receptors is a woman under 40 who had recovered from COVID-19. Each CDR3 is given with its conserved first and last residue. A D gene is named only where the DNA matches it firmly. Part of the rows lack a size; the others show once, few, many or a class for expanded clones.

J gene	clone size	V gene	D gene	CDR3 protein	CDR3 DNA
TRBJ2-1	few	TRBV5-1	TRBD1	CASSPTGVGNEQFF	TGCGCCAGCAGCCCGACAGGGGTGGGCAATGAGCAGTTCTTC
TRBJ1-1	-	TRBV28	-	CASSLGQGNTEAFF	TGTGCCAGCAGTTTAGGGCAAGGGAACACTGAAGCTTTCTTT
TRBJ1-2	-	TRBV7-9	TRBD1	CASSLEGARGTYGYTF	TGTGCCAGCAGCTTAGAGGGGGCGAGGGGGACCTATGGCTACACCTTC
TRBJ2-1	once	TRBV4-2	-	CASSQDYERGTYNEQFF	TGTGCCAGCAGCCAAGATTATGAACGGGGGACCTACAATGAGCAGTTCTTC
TRBJ1-5	-	TRBV11-2	-	CASSPDAGNQPQHF	TGTGCCAGCAGCCCCGACGCGGGAAATCAGCCCCAGCATTTT
TRBJ1-3	-	TRBV5-1	TRBD1	CASSQGQGVDTIYF	TGCGCCAGCAGCCAGGGACAGGGTGTCGACACCATATATTTT
TRBJ2-3	-	TRBV24-1	-	CATSDLGGHTDTQYF	TGTGCCACCAGTGATTTGGGGGGACACACAGATACGCAGTATTTT
TRBJ2-3	-	TRBV30	TRBD1	CAAAGTGVVGTDTQYF	TGTGCCGCCGCCGGGACAGGGGTCGTCGGCACAGATACGCAGTATTTT
TRBJ1-4	-	TRBV9	-	CASSPTRRSAEKLFF	TGTGCCAGCAGCCCTACTAGGCGGTCAGCCGAAAAACTGTTTTTT
TRBJ1-2	-	TRBV5-1	TRBD1	CASSVTGMGSYTF	TGCGCCAGCAGCGTGACAGGGATGGGGAGCTACACCTTC
TRBJ2-7	-	TRBV4-1	TRBD1	CASSNLTGTGLPRTYEQYF	TGCGCCAGCAGCAACCTGACCGGGACAGGGCTACCTCGGACTTACGAGCAGTACTTC
TRBJ1-5	-	TRBV7-2	-	CASSRYNQPQHF	TGTGCCAGCAGCCGCTACAATCAGCCCCAGCATTTT
TRBJ2-1	-	TRBV9	-	CASSGTLYNEQFF	TGTGCCAGCAGCGGGACACTCTACAATGAGCAGTTCTTC
TRBJ1-2	-	TRBV2	TRBD1	CASTGQGRNYGYTF	TGTGCCAGCACAGGACAGGGCCGCAACTATGGCTACACCTTC
TRBJ2-7	-	TRBV6-6	-	CASSSEPYEQYF	TGTGCCAGCAGTTCCGAGCCCTACGAGCAGTACTTC
TRBJ2-6	-	TRBV7-8	-	CASSPRIRGSGANVLTF	TGTGCCAGCAGTCCCCGCATCCGGGGTTCTGGGGCCAACGTCCTGACTTTC
TRBJ2-4	-	TRBV3-1/TRBV3-2	-	CASSQAPSPGNIQYF	TGTGCCAGCAGCCAAGCGCCCTCCCCCGGAAACATTCAGTACTTC
TRBJ2-7	-	TRBV3-1/TRBV3-2	TRBD2	CASEGLAGLDYEQYF	TGTGCCAGCGAGGGACTAGCGGGACTCGACTACGAGCAGTACTTC
TRBJ2-3	-	TRBV6-2/TRBV6-3	-	CASSYGAADTQYF	TGTGCCAGCAGTTACGGGGCGGCAGATACGCAGTATTTT
TRBJ2-1	-	TRBV7-6	-	CASSFLIGDLPAEQFF	TGTGCCAGCAGCTTTTTAATAGGAGACCTCCCGGCTGAGCAGTTCTTC
TRBJ1-2	-	TRBV28	-	CASSLIGGGDYGYTF	TGTGCCAGCAGTTTAATAGGGGGTGGTGACTATGGCTACACCTTC
TRBJ1-3	-	TRBV7-9	-	CASSFGHSGNTIYF	TGTGCCAGCAGCTTTGGCCATTCGGGAAACACCATATATTTT
TRBJ2-5	-	TRBV9	TRBD1	CASSVGNRGQETQYF	TGTGCCAGCAGCGTAGGAAACAGGGGGCAAGAGACCCAGTACTTC
TRBJ1-1	many	TRBV11-2	-	CASSLDWGNRNTEAFF	TGTGCCAGCAGCTTAGATTGGGGCAACCGGAACACTGAAGCTTTCTTT
TRBJ1-6	-	TRBV28	TRBD1	CASSTGQGNSPLHF	TGTGCCAGCAGTACCGGACAGGGGAATTCACCCCTCCACTTT
TRBJ2-5	-	TRBV11-2	TRBD2	CASSFLAGGEETQYF	TGTGCCAGCAGCTTCTTAGCGGGAGGGGAAGAGACCCAGTACTTC
TRBJ1-5	-	TRBV24-1	-	CATSDPRLGGNQPQHF	TGTGCCACCAGTGACCCCCGGCTCGGGGGCAATCAGCCCCAGCATTTT
TRBJ2-3	-	TRBV27	TRBD1	CASRATGMMADTQYF	TGTGCCAGCAGGGCGACAGGGATGATGGCAGATACGCAGTATTTT
TRBJ1-4	-	TRBV6-5	-	CASKPGTTNEKLFF	TGTGCCAGCAAGCCAGGGACAACTAATGAAAAACTGTTTTTT
TRBJ1-2	-	TRBV28	-	CASTQQQIYGYTF	TGTGCCAGCACCCAACAGCAGATATATGGCTACACCTTC
TRBJ2-1	-	TRBV28	TRBD2	CASSLGLAGASLSRNEQFF	TGTGCCAGCAGCCTAGGACTAGCGGGAGCAAGCCTTTCAAGAAATGAGCAGTTCTTC
TRBJ1-2	-	TRBV19	TRBD1	CASTSERGDRVVYTF	TGTGCCAGTACCAGCGAAAGGGGGGACAGGGTGGTTTACACCTTC
TRBJ1-5	once	TRBV9	-	CASSVGGGPSQPQHF	TGTGCCAGCAGCGTAGGGGGGGGTCCGAGCCAGCCCCAGCATTTT
TRBJ2-7	few	TRBV6-5	TRBD2	CASSRTSNEQYF	TGTGCCAGCAGTCGGACTAGCAACGAGCAGTACTTC
TRBJ2-7	-	TRBV7-9	TRBD2	CASSLVFGTSGFYEQYF	TGTGCCAGCAGCTTAGTGTTTGGGACTAGCGGATTCTACGAGCAGTACTTC